Given below is one TCR beta chain in context. Its antigen is still unknown. The record originates from a study of T cell responses to AZD1222 COVID-19 vaccine. Study observations and caveats: Every sample of the repertoires postdated the peak T cell response.

CDR1 is KGHSH and CDR2 is LQKENI in the germline V gene. V shed 7 bases and J shed 0 bases, with 16 bases lying between them. CDR3 length equals 16 residues. The repertoire was sequenced with immunoSEQ multiplex PCR; TCRdb's copy has only in-frame clones and lacks some. Of tens of thousands of clones listed, around 73% were seen once; the top ten hold around 21%. Sequencing used peripheral blood, obtained on day 0 of AZD1222 vaccination. J is TRBJ1-5 and V is TRBV18, with D possibly matching TRBD1 (5 bases). The clonotype comes from an adult in good health. The CDR3 DNA follows: TGTGCCAGCTTGGCCCAGGCAGGGAATAGCAATCAGCCCCAGCATTTT. As protein: CASLAQAGNSNQPQHF.